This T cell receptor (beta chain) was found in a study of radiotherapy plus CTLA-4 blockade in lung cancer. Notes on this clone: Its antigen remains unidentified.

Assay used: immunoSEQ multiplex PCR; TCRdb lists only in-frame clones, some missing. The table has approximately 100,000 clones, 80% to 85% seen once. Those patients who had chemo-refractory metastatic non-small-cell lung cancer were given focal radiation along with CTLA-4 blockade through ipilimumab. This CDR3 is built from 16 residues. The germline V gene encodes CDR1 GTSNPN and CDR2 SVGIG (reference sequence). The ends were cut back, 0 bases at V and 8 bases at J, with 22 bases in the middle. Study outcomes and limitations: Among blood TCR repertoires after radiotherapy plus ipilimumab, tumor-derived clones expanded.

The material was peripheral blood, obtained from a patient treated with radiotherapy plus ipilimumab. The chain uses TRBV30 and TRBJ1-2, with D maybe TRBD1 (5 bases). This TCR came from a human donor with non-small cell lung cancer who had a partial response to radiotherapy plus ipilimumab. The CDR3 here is CAWSVAGPDITGGYTF. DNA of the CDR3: TGTGCCTGGAGTGTTGCCGGGCCCGATATCACAGGCGGCTACACCTTC.